Listed below are T cell receptor beta chains from one sample, sequenced in a study of blood T cell repertoires in COVID-19. Clones were sequenced by immunoSEQ multiplex PCR, and TCRdb holds only the in-frame ones, with some missing. The sample shows about 140,000 clones, 86% of them seen only once. The sample taken for sequencing was peripheral blood. These receptors were collected from a woman in her fifties or sixties with acute or convalescent COVID-19. Each CDR3 is given with its conserved first and last residue. D genes are given only for firm matches. Expanded clones are given a class, and other clones once, few, many or no size at all.

TRBV5-6	.	TRBJ1-2	.	TGTGCCAGCAGCTTAAACAGCTTACCGACCTCAAAACACACCTTC	CASSLNSLPTSKHTF
TRBV5-1	TRBD1	TRBJ2-2	.	TGCGCCAGCAAAAACCCGGGACAGGGGAACACCGGGGAGCTGTTTTTT	CASKNPGQGNTGELFF
TRBV7-6	TRBD1	TRBJ2-2	.	TGTGCCAGCAGTACTAGACAGGGGGCGTCTTCCGGGGAGCTGTTTTTT	CASSTRQGASSGELFF
TRBV4-1	.	TRBJ1-3	.	TGCGCCAGCAGCCAAGGCGGGGACTTATTCGGAAACACCATATATTTT	CASSQGGDLFGNTIYF
TRBV4-1	TRBD1	TRBJ2-4	few	TGCGCCAGCAGCCAAGTCCAGGGGGTAGGGATTCAGTACTTC	CASSQVQGVGIQYF
TRBV6-2/TRBV6-3	TRBD1	TRBJ1-2	few	TGTGCCAGCAGCCAGGGGGCGGACTATGGCTACACCTTC	CASSQGADYGYTF
TRBV13	.	TRBJ2-7	.	TGTGCCAGCAGCTTAGGCATGGTCAGCTCCTACGAGCAGTACTTC	CASSLGMVSSYEQYF
TRBV5-1	TRBD2	TRBJ2-5	.	TGCGCCAGCAGCTTGTTGAGGAATAGCGGGGGGAGACAAGAGACCCAGTACTTC	CASSLLRNSGGRQETQYF
TRBV6-5	TRBD1	TRBJ1-1	.	TGTGCCAGCGATACAGGGGGCAGAGGTGAAGCTTTCTTT	CASDTGGRGEAFF
TRBV7-6	.	TRBJ2-2	.	TGTGCCAGCAACACAGCGGTGGACACCGGGGAGCTGTTTTTT	CASNTAVDTGELFF
TRBV27	TRBD1	TRBJ2-7	.	TGTGCCAGCAGCTCCCCTAGGCAGGGGGTCACCTACGAGCAGTACTTC	CASSSPRQGVTYEQYF
TRBV6-6	TRBD1	TRBJ1-6	.	TGTGCCAGCAGTTACGGGACAGGAAGAGATTCACCCCTCCACTTT	CASSYGTGRDSPLHF
TRBV4-1	TRBD1	TRBJ1-4	.	TGCGCCAGCAGCCAACTGGACAGGGGGACTAATGAAAAACTGTTTTTT	CASSQLDRGTNEKLFF
TRBV6-6	TRBD1	TRBJ2-7	.	TGTGCCAGCAGATTACAGGGGGGTATCTACGAGCAGTACTTC	CASRLQGGIYEQYF
TRBV3-1/TRBV3-2	TRBD2	TRBJ2-7	.	TGTGCCAGCAGCAAAGCGGGGGGCCCCTACGAGCAGTACTTC	CASSKAGGPYEQYF
TRBV25-1	TRBD1	TRBJ2-3	.	TGTGCCAGCAGTAGGCCAGGGGGCCTCACAGATACGCAGTATTTT	CASSRPGGLTDTQYF
TRBV20-1	TRBD1	TRBJ1-2	once	TGCAGTGCTAGTACCCCTGGACAGGGATGGAACTATGGCTACACCTTC	CSASTPGQGWNYGYTF
TRBV5-1	.	TRBJ1-4	.	TGCGCCAGCGCCTCGGGGGAACACCTTAATGAAAAACTGTTTTTT	CASASGEHLNEKLFF
TRBV5-6	TRBD1	TRBJ1-4	.	TGTGCCAGCAGCCCCGGGACAGTGCCAAAACTGTTTTTT	CASSPGTVPKLFF
TRBV6-5	.	TRBJ2-1	.	TGTGCCAGCAGTTATGGGGGGGGGCGGAATGAGCAGTTCTTC	CASSYGGGRNEQFF
TRBV24-1	.	TRBJ2-3	.	TGTGCCACCAGTGATCTGGGGCAGCAACCAACGCAGTATTTT	CATSDLGQQPTQYF
TRBV27	.	TRBJ2-7	.	TGTGCCAGCAGTTCCAAACTAGGGGGGGGTGGTGAGCAGTACTTC	CASSSKLGGGGEQYF